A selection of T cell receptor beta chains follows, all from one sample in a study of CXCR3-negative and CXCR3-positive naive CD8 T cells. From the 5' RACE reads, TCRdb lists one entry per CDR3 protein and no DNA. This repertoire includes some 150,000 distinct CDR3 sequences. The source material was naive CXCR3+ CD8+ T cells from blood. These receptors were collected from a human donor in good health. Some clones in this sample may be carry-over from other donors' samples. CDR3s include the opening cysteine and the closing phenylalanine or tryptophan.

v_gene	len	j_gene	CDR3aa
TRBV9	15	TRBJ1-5	CASSVGQGAGQPQHF
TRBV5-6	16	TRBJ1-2	CASSFLGLLPSYGYTF
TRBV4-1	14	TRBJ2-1	CASSQVETDNEQFF
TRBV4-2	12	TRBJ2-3	CASSRQTDTQYF
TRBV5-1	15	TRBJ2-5	CASLGRSLGQETQYF
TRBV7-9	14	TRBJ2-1	CASSSSDRANEQFF
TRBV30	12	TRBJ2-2	CAWSLNTGELFF
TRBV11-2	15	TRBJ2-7	CASSLDRGLGYEQYF
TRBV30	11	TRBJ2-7	CAWGGIDEQYF
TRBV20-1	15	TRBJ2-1	CSARAQWADYNEQFF
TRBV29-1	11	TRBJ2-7	CSVPQGLEQYF
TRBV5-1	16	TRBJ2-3	CASSQGLAGVKDTQYF
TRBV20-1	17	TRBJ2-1	CSARDTSGIYSYNEQFF
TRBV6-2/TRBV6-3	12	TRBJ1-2	CATSGQGYGYTF
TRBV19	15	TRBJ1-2	CATQEDREDNYGYTF
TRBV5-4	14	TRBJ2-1	CASRKSGRIDEQFF
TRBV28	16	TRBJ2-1	CASRPGQGTTYNEQFF
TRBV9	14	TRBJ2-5	CASSFRGDQETQYF
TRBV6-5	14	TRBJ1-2	CASRTQQTNYGYTF
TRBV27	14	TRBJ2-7	CASSLRSGYYEQYF
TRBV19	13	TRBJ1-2	CASSIPGGAGYTF
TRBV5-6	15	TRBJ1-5	CASSLGRDSNQPQHF
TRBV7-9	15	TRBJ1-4	CASSLAQGLNEKLFF
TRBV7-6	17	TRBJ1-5	CASSLVSGHSTNQPQHF
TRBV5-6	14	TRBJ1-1	CASSPWGGGTEAFF
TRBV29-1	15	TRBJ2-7	CSVQGAGGSSYEQYF
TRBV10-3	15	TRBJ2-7	CAISEPDTSSYEQYF
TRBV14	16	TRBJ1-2	CASSLLDRGYIYGYTF
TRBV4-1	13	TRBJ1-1	CASSQKGGTEALF
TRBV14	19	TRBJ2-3	CASSQQKPAGPLSTDTQYF
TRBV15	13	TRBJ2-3	CATSSRDSDTQYF
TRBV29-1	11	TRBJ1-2	CSVESDYGYTF
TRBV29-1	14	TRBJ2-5	CSVADALAPETQYF
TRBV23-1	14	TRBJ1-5	CASKWGGVNQPQHF
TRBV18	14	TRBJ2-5	CASSTRTVEETQYF
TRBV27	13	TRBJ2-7	CASSLSGVHEQYF
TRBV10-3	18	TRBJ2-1	CAISESPGLAGPYNEQFF
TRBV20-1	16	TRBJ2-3	CSASPRGRAYTDTQYF
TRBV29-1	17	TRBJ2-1	CSVESPRLAGEYNEQFF
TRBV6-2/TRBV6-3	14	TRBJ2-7	CASSSGLASNEQYF
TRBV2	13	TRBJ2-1	CASSQTGTDEQFF
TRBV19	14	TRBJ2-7	CASSIVLLGGEQYF
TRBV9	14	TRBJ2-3	CASSGAEGVDTQYF
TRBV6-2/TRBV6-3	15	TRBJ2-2	CASQGGWTDTGELFF
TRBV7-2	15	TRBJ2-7	CASNLVTSGDYEQYF
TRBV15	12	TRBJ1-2	CAIRQQGGGYTF
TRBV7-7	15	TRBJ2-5	CASSLLAGGPETQYF
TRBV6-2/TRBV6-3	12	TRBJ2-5	CASTMDQETQYF
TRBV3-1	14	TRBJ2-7	CASSQGTIQSEQYF